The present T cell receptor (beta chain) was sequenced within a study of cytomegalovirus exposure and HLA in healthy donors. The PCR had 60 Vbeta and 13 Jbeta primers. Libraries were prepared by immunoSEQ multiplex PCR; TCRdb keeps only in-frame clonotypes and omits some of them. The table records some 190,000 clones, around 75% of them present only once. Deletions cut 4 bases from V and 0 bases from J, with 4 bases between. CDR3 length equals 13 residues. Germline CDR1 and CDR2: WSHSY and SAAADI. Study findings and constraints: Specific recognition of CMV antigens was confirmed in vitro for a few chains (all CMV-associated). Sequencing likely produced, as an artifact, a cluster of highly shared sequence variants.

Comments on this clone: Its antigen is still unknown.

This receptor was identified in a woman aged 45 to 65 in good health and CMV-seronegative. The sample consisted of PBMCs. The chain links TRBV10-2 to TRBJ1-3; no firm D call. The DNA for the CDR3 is TGCGCCAGCAGTGCCTCCTCTGGAAACACCATATATTTT. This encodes CASSASSGNTIYF.